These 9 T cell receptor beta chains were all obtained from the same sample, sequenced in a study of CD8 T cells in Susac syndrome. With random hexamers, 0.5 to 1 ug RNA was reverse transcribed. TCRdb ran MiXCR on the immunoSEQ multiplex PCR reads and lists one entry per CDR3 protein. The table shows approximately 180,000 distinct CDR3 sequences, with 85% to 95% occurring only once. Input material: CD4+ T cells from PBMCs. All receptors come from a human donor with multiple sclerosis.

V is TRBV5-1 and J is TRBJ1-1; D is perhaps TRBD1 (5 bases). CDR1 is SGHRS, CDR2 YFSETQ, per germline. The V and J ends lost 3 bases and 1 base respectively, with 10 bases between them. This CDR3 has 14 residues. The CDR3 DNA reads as TGCGCCAGCAGCTCCGCGGGGACGAACACTGAAGCTTTCTTT. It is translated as CASSSAGTNTEAFF.

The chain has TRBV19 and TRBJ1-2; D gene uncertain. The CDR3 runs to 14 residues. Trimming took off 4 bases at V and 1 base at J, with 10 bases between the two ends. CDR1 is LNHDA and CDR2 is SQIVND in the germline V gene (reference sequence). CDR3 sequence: CASSTLQVNYGYTF. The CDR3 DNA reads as TGTGCCAGTAGTACCCTCCAAGTTAACTATGGCTACACCTTC.

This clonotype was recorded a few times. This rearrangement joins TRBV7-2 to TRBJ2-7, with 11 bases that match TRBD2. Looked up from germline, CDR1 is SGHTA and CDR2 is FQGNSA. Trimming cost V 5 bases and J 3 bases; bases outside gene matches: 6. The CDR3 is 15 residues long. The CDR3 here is CASSQGLAEYYEQYF. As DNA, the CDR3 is TGTGCCAGCAGCCAGGGACTAGCGGAATACTACGAGCAGTACTTC.

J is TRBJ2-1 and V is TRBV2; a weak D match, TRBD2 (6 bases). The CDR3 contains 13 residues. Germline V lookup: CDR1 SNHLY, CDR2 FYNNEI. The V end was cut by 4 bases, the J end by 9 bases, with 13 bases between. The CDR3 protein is CASSVKGRGEQFF. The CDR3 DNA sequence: TGTGCCAGCAGTGTTAAGGGGCGGGGTGAGCAGTTCTTC.

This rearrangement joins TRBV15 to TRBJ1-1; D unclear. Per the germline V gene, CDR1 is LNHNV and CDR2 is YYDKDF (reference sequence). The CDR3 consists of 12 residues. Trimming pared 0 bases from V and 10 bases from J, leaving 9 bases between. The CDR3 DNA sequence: TGTGCCACCAGCAGAGATCGATTGACAGCTTTCTTT. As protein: CATSRDRLTAFF.

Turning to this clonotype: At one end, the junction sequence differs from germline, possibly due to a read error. For the CDR3, the DNA is TGTGCCAGCAGCCAAAATCGGGACCATCCCCCGTCCTTC. Residues: CASSQNRDHPPSF. J is TRBJ2-5 and V is TRBV3-1; D tentatively fits TRBD1 or TRBD2 (5 bases each). CDR1 is LGHDT and CDR2 is YNNKEL in the germline V gene (reference sequence). This CDR3 has 13 amino acids.

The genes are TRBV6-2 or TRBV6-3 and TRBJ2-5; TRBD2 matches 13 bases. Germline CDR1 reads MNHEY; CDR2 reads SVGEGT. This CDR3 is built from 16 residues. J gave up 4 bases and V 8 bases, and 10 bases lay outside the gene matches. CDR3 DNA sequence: TGTGCCAGCGGCTCACCATGGACTAGCGGGAGAGAGACCCAGTACTTC. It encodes CASGSPWTSGRETQYF.

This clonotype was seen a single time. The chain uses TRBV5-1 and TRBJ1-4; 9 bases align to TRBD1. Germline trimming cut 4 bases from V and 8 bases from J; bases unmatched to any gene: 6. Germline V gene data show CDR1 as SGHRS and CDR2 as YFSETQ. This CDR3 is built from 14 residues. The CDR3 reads CASSMDRGGEKLFF. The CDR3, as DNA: TGCGCCAGCAGCATGGACAGGGGAGGCGAAAAACTGTTTTTT.

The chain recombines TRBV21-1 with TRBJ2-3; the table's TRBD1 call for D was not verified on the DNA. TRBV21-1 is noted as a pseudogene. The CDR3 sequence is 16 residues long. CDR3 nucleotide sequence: TGTGCCAGCAGCAATAAGGCAGGGATCAGCACAGATACGCAGTATTTT. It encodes CASSNKAGISTDTQYF.